This T cell receptor (beta chain) was obtained from a study of blood T cell repertoires in COVID-19. Germline V CDR1 and CDR2: PRHDT, FYEKMQ (reference sequence). CDR3 length equals 14 residues. The ends were cut back, 1 base at V and 7 bases at J, with 11 bases in the middle. Sequencing was performed with immunoSEQ multiplex PCR; in TCRdb, only in-frame clones are kept and a portion is missing. The sample carries around 220,000 clones, roughly four fifths recorded once. The source material was peripheral blood. The receptor comes from an elderly woman with COVID-19, enrolled during active disease. V is TRBV13 and J is TRBJ2-1; no reliable D call. The CDR3 here is CASSLASVSNEQFF. The CDR3 nucleotides are TGTGCCAGCAGCTTAGCCTCAGTCAGTAATGAGCAGTTCTTC.